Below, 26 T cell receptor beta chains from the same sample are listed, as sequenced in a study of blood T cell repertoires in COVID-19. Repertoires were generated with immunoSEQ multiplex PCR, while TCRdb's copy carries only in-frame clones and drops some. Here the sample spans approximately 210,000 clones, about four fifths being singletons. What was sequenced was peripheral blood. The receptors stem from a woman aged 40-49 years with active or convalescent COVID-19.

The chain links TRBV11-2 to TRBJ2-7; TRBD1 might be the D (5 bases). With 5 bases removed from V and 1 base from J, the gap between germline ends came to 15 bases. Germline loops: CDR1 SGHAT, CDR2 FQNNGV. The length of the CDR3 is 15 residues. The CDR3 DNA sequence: TGTGCCAGCAGCCGAACCCCTACAGGATCCTACGAGCAGTACTTC. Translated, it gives CASSRTPTGSYEQYF.

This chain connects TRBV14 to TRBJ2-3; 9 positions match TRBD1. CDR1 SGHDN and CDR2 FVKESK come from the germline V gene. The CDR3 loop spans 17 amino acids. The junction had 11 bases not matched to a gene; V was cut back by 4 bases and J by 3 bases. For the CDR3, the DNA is TGTGCCAGCAGCCGACTATTGGGACAGGGTGGGACAGATACGCAGTATTTT. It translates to CASSRLLGQGGTDTQYF. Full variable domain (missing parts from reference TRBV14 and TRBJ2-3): EAGVTQFPSHSVIEKGQTVTLRCDPISGHDNLYWYRRVMGKEIKFLLHFVKESKQDESGMPNNRFLAERTGGTYSTLKVQPAELEDSGVYFCASSRLLGQGGTDTQYFGPGTRLTVL.

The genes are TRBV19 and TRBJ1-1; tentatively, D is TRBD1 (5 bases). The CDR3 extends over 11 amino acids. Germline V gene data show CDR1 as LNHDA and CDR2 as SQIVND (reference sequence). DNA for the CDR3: TGTGCTTCAGGGTGGAACACTGAAGCTTTCTTT. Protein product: CASGWNTEAFF. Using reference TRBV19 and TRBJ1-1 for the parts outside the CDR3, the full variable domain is DGGITQSPKYLFRKEGQNVTLSCEQNLNHDAMYWYRQDPGQGLRLIYYSQIVNDFQKGDIAEGYSVSREKKESFPLTVTSAQKNPTAFYLCASGWNTEAFFGQGTRLTVV.

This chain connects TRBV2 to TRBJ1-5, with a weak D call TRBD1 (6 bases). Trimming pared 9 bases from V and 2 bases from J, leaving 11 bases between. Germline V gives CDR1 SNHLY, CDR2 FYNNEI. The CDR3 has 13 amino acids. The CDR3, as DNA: TGTGCCAGGGAGTGGGGGCGCAATCAGCCCCAGCATTTT. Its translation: CAREWGRNQPQHF.

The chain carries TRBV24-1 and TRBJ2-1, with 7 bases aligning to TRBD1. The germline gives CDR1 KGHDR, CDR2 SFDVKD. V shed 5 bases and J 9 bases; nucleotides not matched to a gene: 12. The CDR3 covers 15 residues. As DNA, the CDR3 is TGTGCCACCAGTGCCCGAGAGACAGGGTCGGCTGAGCAGTTCTTC. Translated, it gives CATSARETGSAEQFF.

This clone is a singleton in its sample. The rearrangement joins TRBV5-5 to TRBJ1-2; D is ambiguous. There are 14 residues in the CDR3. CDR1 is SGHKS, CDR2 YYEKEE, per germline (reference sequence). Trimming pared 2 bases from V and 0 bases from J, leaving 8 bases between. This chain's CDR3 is CASSLMETNYGYTF. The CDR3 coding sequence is TGTGCCAGCAGCTTAATGGAGACTAACTATGGCTACACCTTC.

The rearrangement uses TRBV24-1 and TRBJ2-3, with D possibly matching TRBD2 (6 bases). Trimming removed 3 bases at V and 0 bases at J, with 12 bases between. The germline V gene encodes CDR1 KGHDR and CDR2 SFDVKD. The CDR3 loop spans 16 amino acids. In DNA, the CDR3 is TGTGCCACCAGTGATCCCCAAGCGGGTAGCACAGATACGCAGTATTTT. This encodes CATSDPQAGSTDTQYF.

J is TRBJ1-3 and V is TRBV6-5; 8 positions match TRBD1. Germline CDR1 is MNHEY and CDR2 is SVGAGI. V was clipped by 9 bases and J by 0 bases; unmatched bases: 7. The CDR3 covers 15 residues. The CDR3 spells CASGTGTGSGNTIYF. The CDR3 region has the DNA TGTGCCAGTGGTACCGGGACAGGCTCTGGAAACACCATATATTTT.

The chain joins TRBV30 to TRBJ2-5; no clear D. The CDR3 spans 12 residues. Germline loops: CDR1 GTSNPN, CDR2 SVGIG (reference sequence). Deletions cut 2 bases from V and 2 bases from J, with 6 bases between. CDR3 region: CAWSPEQETQYF. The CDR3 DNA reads TGTGCCTGGAGTCCGGAGCAAGAGACCCAGTACTTC.

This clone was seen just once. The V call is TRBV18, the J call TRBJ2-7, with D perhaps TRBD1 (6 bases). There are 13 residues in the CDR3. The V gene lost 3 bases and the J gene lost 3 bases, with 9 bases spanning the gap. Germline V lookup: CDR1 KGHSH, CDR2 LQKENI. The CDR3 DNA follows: TGTGCCAGCTCACCGGACAGCCACTACGAGCAGTACTTC. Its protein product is CASSPDSHYEQYF. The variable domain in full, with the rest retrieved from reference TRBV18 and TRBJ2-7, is NAGVMQNPRHLVRRRGQEARLRCSPMKGHSHVYWYRQLPEEGLKFMVYLQKENIIDESGMPKERFSAEFPKEGPSILRIQQVVRGDSAAYFCASSPDSHYEQYFGPGTRLTVT.

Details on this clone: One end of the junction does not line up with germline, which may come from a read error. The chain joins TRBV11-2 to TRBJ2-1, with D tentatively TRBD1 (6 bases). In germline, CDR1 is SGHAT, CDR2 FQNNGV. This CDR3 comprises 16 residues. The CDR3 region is CASSLWRTGPLGGSVF. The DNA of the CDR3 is TGTGCCAGCAGCTTATGGCGAACTGGCCCCCTAGGGGGTAGCGTCTTC.

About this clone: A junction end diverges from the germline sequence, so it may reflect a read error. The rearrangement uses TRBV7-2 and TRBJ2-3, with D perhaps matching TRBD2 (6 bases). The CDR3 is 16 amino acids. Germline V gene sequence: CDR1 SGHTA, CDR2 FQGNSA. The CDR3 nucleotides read TGTGCCAGCAACTTACGGGGGTGGGACGGTGGGGATACGCAGTATTTT. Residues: CASNLRGWDGGDTQYF.

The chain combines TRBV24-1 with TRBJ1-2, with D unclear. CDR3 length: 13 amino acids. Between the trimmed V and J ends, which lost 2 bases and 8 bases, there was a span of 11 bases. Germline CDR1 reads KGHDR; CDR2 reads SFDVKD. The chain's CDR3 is CATSDSRGWGYTF. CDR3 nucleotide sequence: TGTGCCACCAGTGATTCTCGGGGTTGGGGCTACACCTTC.

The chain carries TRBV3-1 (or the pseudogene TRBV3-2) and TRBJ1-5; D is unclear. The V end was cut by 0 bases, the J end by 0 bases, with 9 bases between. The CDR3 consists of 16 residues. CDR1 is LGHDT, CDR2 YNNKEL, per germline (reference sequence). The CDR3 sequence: CASSQDLSYSNQPQHF. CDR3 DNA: TGTGCCAGCAGCCAAGACTTGAGTTATAGCAATCAGCCCCAGCATTTT.

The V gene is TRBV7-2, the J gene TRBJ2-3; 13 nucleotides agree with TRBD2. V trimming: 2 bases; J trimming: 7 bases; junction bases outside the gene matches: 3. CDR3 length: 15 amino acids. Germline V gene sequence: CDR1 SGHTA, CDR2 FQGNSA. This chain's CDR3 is CASSLRTSGGHTQYF. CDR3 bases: TGTGCCAGCAGCTTAAGGACTAGCGGGGGTCATACGCAGTATTTT. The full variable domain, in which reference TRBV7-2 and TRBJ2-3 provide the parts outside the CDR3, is GAGVSQSPSNKVTEKGKDVELRCDPISGHTALYWYRQSLGQGLEFLIYFQGNSAPDKSGLPSDRFSAERTGGSVSTLTIQRTQQEDSAVYLCASSLRTSGGHTQYFGPGTRLTVL.

The CDR3 coding sequence is TGCAGCGCCCAACAGGGAGTGGCTAATGAAAAACTGTTTTTT. This sequence encodes CSAQQGVANEKLFF. The chain combines TRBV29-1 with TRBJ1-4; possibly TRBD1 for D (6 bases). V shed 7 bases and J shed 3 bases, with 15 bases lying between them. The CDR3 contains 14 residues. Per germline, CDR1 SQVTM and CDR2 ANQGSEA.

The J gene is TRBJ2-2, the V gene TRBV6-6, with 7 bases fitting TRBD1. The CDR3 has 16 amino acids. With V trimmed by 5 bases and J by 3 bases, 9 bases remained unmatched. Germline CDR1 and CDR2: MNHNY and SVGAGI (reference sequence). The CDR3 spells CASSLRTGSDTGELFF. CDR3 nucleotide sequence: TGTGCCAGCAGTCTTAGGACAGGTTCGGACACCGGGGAGCTGTTTTTT.

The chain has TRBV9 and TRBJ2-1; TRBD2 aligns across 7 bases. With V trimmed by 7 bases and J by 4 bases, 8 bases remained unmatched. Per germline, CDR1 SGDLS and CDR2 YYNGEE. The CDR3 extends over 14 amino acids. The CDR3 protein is CASGASGVYNEQFF. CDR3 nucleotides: TGTGCCAGCGGCGCGAGCGGGGTTTACAATGAGCAGTTCTTC. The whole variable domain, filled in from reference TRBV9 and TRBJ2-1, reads DSGVTQTPKHLITATGQRVTLRCSPRSGDLSVYWYQQSLDQGLQFLIQYYNGEERAKGNILERFSAQQFPDLHSELNLSSLELGDSALYFCASGASGVYNEQFFGPGTRLTVL.

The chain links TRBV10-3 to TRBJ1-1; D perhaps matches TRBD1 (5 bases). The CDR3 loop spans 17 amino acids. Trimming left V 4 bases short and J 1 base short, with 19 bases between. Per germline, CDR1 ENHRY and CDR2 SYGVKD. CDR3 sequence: CAISVGFGGRGNTEAFF. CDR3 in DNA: TGTGCCATCAGTGTAGGTTTCGGGGGAAGGGGGAACACTGAAGCTTTCTTT.

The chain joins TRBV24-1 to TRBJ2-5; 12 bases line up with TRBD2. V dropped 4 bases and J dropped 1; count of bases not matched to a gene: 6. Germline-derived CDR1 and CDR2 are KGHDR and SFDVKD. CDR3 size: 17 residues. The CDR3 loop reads CATSDSGLAGRQETQYF. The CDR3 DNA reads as TGTGCCACCAGTGACTCCGGACTAGCGGGACGCCAAGAGACCCAGTACTTC.

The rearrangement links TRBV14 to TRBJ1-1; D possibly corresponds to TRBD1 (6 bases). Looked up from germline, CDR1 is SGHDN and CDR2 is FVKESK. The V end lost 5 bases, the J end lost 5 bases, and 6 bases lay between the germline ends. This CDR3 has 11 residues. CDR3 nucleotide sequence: TGTGCCAGCAGCACAGGGACTGAAGCTTTCTTT. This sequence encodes CASSTGTEAFF.

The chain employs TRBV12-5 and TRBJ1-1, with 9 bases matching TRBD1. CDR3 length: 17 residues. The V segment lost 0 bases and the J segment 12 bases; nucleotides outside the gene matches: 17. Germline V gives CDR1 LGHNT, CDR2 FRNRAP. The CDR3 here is CASGLVVAGQGRVSSFF. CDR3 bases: TGTGCTAGTGGTTTGGTCGTCGCCGGACAGGGGAGGGTGTCGTCTTTCTTT.

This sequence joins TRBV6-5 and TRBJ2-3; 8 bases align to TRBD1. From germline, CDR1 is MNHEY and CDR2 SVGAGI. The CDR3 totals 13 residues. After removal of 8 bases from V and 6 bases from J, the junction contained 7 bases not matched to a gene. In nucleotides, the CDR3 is TGTGCCAGCGCCCTCGACAGGGGCGATACGCAGTATTTT. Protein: CASALDRGDTQYF.

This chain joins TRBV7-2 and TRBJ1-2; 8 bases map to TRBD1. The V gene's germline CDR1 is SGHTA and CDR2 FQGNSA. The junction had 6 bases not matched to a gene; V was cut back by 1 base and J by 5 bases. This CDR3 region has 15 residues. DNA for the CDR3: TGTGCCAGCAGCTTAGTTTGGGACAGGTTATATGGCTACACCTTC. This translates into CASSLVWDRLYGYTF.

CDR3 sequence (DNA): TGTGCCAGCAGCTTGACAGGGGAGGATGAAAAACTGTTTTTT. Residues: CASSLTGEDEKLFF. J is TRBJ1-4 and V is TRBV5-6, with 7 positions matching TRBD1. CDR3 length equals 14 residues. V shed 1 base, J shed 6 bases, and the junction held 3 bases outside the gene matches. Germline CDR1 SGHDT, CDR2 YYEEEE.

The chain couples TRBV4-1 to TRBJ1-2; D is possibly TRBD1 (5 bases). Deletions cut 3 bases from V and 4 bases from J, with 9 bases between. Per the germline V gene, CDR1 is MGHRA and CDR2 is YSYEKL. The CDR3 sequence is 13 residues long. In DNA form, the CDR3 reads TGCGCCAGCAGCCAGCGGGACGGCTATGGCTACACCTTC. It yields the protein CASSQRDGYGYTF.